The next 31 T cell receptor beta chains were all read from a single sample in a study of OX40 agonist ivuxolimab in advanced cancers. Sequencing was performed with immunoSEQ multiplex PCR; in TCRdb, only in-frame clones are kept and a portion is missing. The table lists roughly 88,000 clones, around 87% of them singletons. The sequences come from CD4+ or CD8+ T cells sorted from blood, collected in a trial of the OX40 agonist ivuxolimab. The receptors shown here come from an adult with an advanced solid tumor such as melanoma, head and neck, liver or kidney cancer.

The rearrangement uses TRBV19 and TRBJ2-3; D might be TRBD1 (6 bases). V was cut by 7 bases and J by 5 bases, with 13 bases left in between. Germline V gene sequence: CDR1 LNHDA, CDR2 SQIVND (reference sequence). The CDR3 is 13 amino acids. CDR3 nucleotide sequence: TGTGCCAGTATAGGGGGTTCGGAAGATACGCAGTATTTT. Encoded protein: CASIGGSEDTQYF.

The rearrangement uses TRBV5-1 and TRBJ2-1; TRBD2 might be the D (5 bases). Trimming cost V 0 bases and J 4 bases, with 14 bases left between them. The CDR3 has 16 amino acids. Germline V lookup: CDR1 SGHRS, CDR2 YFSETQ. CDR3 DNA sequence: TGCGCCAGCAGCTTGGAAGTGGGAGTCTCGTACAATGAGCAGTTCTTC. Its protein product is CASSLEVGVSYNEQFF.

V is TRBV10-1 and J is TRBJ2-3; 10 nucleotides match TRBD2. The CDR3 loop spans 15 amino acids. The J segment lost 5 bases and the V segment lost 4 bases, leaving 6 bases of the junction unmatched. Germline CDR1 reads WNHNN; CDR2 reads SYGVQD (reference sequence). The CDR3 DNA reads TGCGCCAGCAGTGGACTAGCGGGTCTTCAAGATACGCAGTATTTT. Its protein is CASSGLAGLQDTQYF.

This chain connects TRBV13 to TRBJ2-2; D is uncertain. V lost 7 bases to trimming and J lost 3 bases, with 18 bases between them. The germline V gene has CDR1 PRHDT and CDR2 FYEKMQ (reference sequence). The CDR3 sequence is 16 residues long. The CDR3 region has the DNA TGTGCCAGCACCCAGTTCCGACGACGGGACACCGGGGAGCTGTTTTTT. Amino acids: CASTQFRRRDTGELFF.

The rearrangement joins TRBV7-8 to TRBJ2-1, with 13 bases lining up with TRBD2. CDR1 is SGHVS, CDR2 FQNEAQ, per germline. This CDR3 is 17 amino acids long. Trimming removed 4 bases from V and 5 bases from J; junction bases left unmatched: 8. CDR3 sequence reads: CASSSKEGLAGNNEQFF. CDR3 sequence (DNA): TGTGCCAGCAGCTCAAAAGAGGGACTAGCGGGAAACAATGAGCAGTTCTTC.

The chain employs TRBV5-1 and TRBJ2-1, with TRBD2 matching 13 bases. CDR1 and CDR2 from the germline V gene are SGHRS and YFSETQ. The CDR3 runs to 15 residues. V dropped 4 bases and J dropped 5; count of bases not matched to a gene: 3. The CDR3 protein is CASSQGLAGNNEQFF. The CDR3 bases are TGCGCCAGCAGCCAGGGACTAGCGGGGAACAATGAGCAGTTCTTC.

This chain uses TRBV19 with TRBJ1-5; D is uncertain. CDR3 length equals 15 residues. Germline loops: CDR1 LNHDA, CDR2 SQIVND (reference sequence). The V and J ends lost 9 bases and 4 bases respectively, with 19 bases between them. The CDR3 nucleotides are TGTGCCAGGCCAGGCTCCGTTCATGGAAATCAGCCCCAGCATTTT. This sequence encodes CARPGSVHGNQPQHF.

CDR3 nucleotide sequence: TGTGCCAGCAGCCCTAGTGGGGGGTTAGTCTATGGCTACACCTTC. Translation gives CASSPSGGLVYGYTF. This chain links TRBV7-2 with TRBJ1-2, with a possible D match to TRBD1 (5 bases). This CDR3 comprises 15 residues. Per germline, CDR1 SGHTA and CDR2 FQGNSA. V lost 5 bases to trimming and J lost 4 bases, with 17 bases between them.

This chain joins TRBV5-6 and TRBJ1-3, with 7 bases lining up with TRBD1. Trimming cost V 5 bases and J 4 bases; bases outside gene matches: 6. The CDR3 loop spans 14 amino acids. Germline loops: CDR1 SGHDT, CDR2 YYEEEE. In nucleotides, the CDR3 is TGTGCCAGCAGACCGGCGACAGGGGGAAACACCATATATTTT. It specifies CASRPATGGNTIYF. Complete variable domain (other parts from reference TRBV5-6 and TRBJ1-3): DAGVTQSPTHLIKTRGQQVTLRCSPKSGHDTVSWYQQALGQGPQFIFQYYEEEERQRGNFPDRFSGHQFPNYSSELNVNALLLGDSALYLCASRPATGGNTIYFGEGSWLTVV.

The CDR3: CASSSPETSGLHTQYF. CDR3 sequence (DNA): TGTGCCAGCAGCTCCCCGGAGACTAGCGGGCTACATACGCAGTATTTT. This chain uses TRBV7-2 with TRBJ2-3, with 10 bases aligning to TRBD2. Germline loops: CDR1 SGHTA, CDR2 FQGNSA. V trimming: 4 bases; J trimming: 7 bases; junction bases outside the gene matches: 11. CDR3 length: 16 amino acids.

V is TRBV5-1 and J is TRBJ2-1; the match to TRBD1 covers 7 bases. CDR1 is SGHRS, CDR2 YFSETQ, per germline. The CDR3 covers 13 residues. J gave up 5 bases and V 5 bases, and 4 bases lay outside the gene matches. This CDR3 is CASRQTGNNEQFF. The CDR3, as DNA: TGCGCCAGCAGACAGACAGGGAACAATGAGCAGTTCTTC.

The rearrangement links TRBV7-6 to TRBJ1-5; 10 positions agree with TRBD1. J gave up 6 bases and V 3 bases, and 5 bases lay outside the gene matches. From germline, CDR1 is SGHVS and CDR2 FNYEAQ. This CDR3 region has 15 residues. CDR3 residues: CASSLGTGAGQPQHF. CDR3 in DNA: TGTGCCAGCAGCTTGGGGACAGGGGCCGGTCAGCCCCAGCATTTT.

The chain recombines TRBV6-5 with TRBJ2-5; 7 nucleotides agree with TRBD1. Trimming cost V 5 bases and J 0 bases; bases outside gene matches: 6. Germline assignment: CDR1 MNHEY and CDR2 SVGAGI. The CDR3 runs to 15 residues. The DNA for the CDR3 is TGTGCCAGCAGTACCCCGGGACAGAACCAAGAGACCCAGTACTTC. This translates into CASSTPGQNQETQYF.

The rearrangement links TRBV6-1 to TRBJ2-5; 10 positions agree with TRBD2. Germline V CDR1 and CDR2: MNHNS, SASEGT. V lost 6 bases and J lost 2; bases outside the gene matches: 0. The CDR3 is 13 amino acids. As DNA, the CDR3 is TGTGCCAGCAGGACTAGCGGGCAAGAGACCCAGTACTTC. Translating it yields CASRTSGQETQYF.

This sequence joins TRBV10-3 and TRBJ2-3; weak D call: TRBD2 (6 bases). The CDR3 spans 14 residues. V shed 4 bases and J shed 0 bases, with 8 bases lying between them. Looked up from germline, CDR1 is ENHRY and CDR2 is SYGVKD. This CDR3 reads CAISAAGSTDTQYF. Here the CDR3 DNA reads TGTGCCATCAGTGCCGCGGGAAGCACAGATACGCAGTATTTT.

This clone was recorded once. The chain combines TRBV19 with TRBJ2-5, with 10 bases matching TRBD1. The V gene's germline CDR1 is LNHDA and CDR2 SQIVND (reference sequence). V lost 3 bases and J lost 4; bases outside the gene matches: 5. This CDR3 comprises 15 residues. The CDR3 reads CASSMAGTGVETQYF. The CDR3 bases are TGTGCCAGTAGTATGGCTGGGACAGGGGTAGAGACCCAGTACTTC.

The CDR3 is CASSTGAGTDTQYF. The DNA of the CDR3 is TGTGCCAGTAGTACCGGCGCAGGCACAGATACGCAGTATTTT. The chain carries TRBV19 and TRBJ2-3; D uncertain. Germline V gives CDR1 LNHDA, CDR2 SQIVND (reference sequence). There are 14 residues in the CDR3. Trimming took off 4 bases at V and 1 base at J, with 9 bases between the two ends.

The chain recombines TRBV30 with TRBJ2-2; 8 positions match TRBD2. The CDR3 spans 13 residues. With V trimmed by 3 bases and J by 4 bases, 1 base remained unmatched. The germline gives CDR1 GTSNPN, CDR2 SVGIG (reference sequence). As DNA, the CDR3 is TGTGCCTGGAGCGGGGGGGTCACCGGGGAGCTGTTTTTT. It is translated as CAWSGGVTGELFF. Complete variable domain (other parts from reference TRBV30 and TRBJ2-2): SQTIHQWPATLVQPVGSPLSLECTVEGTSNPNLYWYRQAAGRGLQLLFYSVGIGQISSEVPQNLSASRPQDRQFILSSKKLLLSDSGFYLCAWSGGVTGELFFGEGSRLTVL.

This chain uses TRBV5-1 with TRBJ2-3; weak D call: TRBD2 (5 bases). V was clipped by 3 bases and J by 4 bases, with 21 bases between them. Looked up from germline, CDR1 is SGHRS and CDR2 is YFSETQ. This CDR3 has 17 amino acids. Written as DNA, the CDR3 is TGCGCCAGCAGCTCCACGAACAGCGGTCTAGTCGCAGATACGCAGTATTTT. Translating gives CASSSTNSGLVADTQYF.

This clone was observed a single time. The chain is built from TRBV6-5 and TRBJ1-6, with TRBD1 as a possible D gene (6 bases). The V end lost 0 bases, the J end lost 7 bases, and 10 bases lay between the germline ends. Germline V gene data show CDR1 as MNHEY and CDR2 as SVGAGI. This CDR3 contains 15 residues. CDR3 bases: TGTGCCAGCAGTTACTCAGGGGGGGTAAATTCACCCCTCCACTTT. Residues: CASSYSGGVNSPLHF.

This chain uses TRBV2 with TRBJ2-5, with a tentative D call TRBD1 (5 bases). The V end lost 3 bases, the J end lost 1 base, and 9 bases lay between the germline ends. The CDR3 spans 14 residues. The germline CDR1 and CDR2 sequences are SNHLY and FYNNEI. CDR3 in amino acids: CASSEGHLQETQYF. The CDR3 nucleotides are TGTGCCAGCAGTGAGGGGCATCTCCAAGAGACCCAGTACTTC.

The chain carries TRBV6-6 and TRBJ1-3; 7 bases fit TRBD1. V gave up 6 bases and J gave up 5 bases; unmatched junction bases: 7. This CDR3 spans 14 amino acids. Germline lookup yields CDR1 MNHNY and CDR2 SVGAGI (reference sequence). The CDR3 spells CASRTGTDRNTIYF. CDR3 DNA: TGTGCCAGCAGAACCGGGACAGACAGAAACACCATATATTTT.

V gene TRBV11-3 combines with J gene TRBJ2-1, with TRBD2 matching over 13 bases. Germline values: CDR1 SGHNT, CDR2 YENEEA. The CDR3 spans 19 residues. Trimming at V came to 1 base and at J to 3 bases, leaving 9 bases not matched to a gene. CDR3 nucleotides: TGTGCCAGCAGCTTAGGCGGGACTAGCGGGACTTTTCTCTACAATGAGCAGTTCTTC. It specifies CASSLGGTSGTFLYNEQFF.

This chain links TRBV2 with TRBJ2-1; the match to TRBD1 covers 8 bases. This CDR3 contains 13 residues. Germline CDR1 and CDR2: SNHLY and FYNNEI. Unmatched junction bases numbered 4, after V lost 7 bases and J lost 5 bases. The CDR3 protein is CASKTGANNEQFF. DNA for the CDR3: TGTGCCAGCAAGACAGGGGCGAACAATGAGCAGTTCTTC.

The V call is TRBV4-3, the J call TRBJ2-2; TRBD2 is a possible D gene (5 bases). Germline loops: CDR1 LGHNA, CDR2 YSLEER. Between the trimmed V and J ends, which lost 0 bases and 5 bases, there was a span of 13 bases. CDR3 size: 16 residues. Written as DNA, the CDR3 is TGCGCCAGCAGCCAAGATGCGGGCCTAGGGACCGGGGAGCTGTTTTTT. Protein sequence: CASSQDAGLGTGELFF.

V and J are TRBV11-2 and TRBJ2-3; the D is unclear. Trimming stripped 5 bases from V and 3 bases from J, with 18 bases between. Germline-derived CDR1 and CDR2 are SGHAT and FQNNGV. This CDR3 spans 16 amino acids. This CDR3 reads CASSLLTLTTTDTQYF. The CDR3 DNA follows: TGTGCCAGCAGCCTCCTCACACTCACGACGACAGATACGCAGTATTTT.

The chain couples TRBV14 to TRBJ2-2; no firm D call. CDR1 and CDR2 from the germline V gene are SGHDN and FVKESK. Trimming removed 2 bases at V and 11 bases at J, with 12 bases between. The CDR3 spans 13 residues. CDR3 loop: CASSQIGRGELFF. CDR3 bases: TGTGCCAGCAGCCAAATAGGCAGAGGAGAGCTGTTTTTT.

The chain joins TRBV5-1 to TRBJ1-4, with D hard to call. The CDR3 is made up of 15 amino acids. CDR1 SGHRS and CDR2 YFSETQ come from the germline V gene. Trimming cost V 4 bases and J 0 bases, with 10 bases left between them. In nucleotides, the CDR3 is TGCGCCAGCAGCCTCACGGCCGCAACTAATGAAAAACTGTTTTTT. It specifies CASSLTAATNEKLFF.

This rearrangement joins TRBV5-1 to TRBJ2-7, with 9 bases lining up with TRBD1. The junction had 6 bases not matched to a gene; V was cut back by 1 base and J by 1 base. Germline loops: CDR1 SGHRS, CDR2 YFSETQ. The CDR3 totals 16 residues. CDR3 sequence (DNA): TGCGCCAGCAGCTTGAGTGGACAGGGGCTATCCTACGAGCAGTACTTC. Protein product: CASSLSGQGLSYEQYF.

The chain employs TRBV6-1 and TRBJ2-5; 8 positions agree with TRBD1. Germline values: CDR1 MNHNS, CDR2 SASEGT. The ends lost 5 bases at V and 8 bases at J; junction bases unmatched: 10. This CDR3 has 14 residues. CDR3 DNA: TGTGCCAGCAGTATATCACAGGGGGTGAATACCCAGTACTTC. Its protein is CASSISQGVNTQYF.

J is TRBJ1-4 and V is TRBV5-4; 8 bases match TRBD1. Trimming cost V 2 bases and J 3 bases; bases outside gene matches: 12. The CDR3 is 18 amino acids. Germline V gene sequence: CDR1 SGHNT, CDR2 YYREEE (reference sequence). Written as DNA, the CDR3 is TGTGCCAGCAGCTTAAGGCCAACAGGGGGTGCGGCTAATGAAAAACTGTTTTTT. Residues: CASSLRPTGGAANEKLFF. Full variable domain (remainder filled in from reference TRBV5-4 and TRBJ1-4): ETGVTQSPTHLIKTRGQQVTLRCSSQSGHNTVSWYQQALGQGPQFIFQYYREEENGRGNFPPRFSGLQFPNYSSELNVNALELDDSALYLCASSLRPTGGAANEKLFFGSGTQLSVL.